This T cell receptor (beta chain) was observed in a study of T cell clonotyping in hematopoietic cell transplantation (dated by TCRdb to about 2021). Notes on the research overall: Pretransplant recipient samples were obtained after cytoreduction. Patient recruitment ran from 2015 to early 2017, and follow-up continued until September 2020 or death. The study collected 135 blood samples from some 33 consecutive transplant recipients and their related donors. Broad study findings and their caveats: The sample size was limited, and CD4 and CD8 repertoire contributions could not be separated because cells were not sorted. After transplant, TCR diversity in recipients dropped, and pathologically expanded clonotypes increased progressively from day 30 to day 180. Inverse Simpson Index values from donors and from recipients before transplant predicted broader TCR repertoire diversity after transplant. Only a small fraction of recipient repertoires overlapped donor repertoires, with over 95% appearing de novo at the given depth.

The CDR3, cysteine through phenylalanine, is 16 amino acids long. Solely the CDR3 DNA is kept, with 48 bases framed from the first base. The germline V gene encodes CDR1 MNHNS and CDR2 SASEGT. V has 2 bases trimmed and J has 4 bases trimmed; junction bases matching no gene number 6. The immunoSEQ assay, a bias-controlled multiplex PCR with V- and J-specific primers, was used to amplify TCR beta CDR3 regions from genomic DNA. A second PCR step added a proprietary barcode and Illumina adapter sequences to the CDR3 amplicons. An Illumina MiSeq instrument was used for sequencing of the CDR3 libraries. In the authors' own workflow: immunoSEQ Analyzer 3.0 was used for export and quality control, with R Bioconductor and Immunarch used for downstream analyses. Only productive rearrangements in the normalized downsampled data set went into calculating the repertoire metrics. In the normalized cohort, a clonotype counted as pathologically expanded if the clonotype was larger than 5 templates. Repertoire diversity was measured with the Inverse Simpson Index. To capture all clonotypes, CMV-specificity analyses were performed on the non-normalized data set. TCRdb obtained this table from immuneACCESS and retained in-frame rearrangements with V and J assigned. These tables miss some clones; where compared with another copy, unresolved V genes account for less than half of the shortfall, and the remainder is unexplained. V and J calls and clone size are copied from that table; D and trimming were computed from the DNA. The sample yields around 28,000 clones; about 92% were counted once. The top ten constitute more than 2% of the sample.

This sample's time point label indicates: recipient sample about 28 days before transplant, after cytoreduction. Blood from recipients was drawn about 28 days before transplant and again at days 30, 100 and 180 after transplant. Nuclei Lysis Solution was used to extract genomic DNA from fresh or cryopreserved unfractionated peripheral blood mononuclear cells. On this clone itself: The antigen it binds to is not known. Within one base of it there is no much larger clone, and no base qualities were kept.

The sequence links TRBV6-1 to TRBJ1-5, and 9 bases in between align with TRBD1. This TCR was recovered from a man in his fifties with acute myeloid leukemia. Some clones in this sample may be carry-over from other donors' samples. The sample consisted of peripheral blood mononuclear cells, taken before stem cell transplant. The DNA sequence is TGTGCCAGCAGTGAATTTAAGGGGACAGGGAATCAGCCCCAGCATTTT. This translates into CASSEFKGTGNQPQHF.